The present T cell receptor beta chain was sequenced within a study of glioma-infiltrating T cells. Overall study results and limits: CDR3 overlap between tissue and blood was very small. Above-expected tissue-blood divergence occurred in all gliomas, most in low-grade ones.

Amplification of TCR alpha and beta CDR3 regions from RNA used iRepertoire nested multiplex PCR. Input was 100-400 ng of tissue mRNA or PBMC total RNA. TCRdb used MiXCR to reprocess the multiplex PCR reads, holding one entry per CDR3 protein. The table includes around 150,000 distinct CDR3 sequences, about 39% detected once. About this clonotype: Antigen: not known.

The CDR3 spans 13 residues. V gave up 4 bases and J gave up 8 bases; unmatched junction bases: 5. Looked up from germline, CDR1 is MNHNS and CDR2 is SASEGT. The source is a human donor with low-grade glioma or glioblastoma, undergoing nonglioma brain surgery, or in good health (not recorded which). Material: glioma tissue, nonneoplastic brain tissue, or PBMCs (not recorded which). V and J are TRBV6-1 and TRBJ1-2, with 9 bases identical to TRBD1. The CDR3 sequence: CASSADRGRGYTF. CDR3 nucleotides: TGTGCCAGCAGTGCGGACAGGGGAAGAGGCTACACCTTC.